What follows are 28 T cell receptor beta chains derived from one specimen sequenced in a study of T cell changes during pregnancy in multiple sclerosis. The method was immunoSEQ multiplex PCR; TCRdb's version includes in-frame clones alone and lacks a portion of them. Of fewer than 85,000 clones in the sample, over 75% were seen once. The sequences come from peripheral blood, collected before pregnancy. These receptors were taken from a female donor with multiple sclerosis, enrolled in a pregnancy study.

This clone has a handful of counts. This chain links TRBV15 with TRBJ1-1; D gene ambiguous. Germline CDR1 is LNHNV and CDR2 is YYDKDF (reference sequence). V was pared by 6 bases and J by 0 bases, with 11 bases between. The CDR3 runs to 14 residues. The CDR3 DNA sequence: TGTGCCACCAGAAACACCCTTATGAACACTGAAGCTTTCTTT. Its protein product is CATRNTLMNTEAFF.

This chain joins TRBV15 and TRBJ2-2; TRBD2 is a possible D gene (5 bases). Germline lookup yields CDR1 LNHNV and CDR2 YYDKDF (reference sequence). V lost 8 bases and J 4 bases, leaving 11 bases between the germline ends. CDR3 length: 13 amino acids. CDR3: CATGGLFTGELFF. DNA of the CDR3: TGTGCCACCGGCGGACTTTTCACCGGGGAGCTGTTTTTT.

V usage is TRBV2 and J usage is TRBJ1-2; 8 bases match TRBD1. The trim removed 5 bases at V and 4 bases at J, leaving 3 bases unmatched. The germline V gene has CDR1 SNHLY and CDR2 FYNNEI. This CDR3 is built from 13 residues. For the CDR3, the DNA is TGTGCCAGCAGTTCCGACAGGGGCTATGGCTACACCTTC. It codes for CASSSDRGYGYTF.

As for this clone: Other DNA variants within this sample encode the same CDR3. This rearrangement joins TRBV5-1 to TRBJ2-5; the match to TRBD2 covers 9 bases. V lost 0 bases to trimming and J lost 1 base; unmatched junction nucleotides: 1. The CDR3 runs to 15 residues. Germline CDR1 SGHRS, CDR2 YFSETQ. The CDR3 DNA follows: TGCGCCAGCAGCTTGGCTAGCGGGGTCCAAGAGACCCAGTACTTC. It yields the protein CASSLASGVQETQYF.

The chain uses TRBV19 and TRBJ1-5; D unclear. In germline, CDR1 is LNHDA, CDR2 SQIVND (reference sequence). The CDR3 has 14 residues. V lost 5 bases and J lost 2, with 10 bases in between. CDR3 region: CASSGALGNQPQHF. For the CDR3, the DNA is TGTGCCAGTAGTGGAGCGTTGGGCAATCAGCCCCAGCATTTT.

The chain is built from TRBV4-1 and TRBJ1-6; no reliable D call. The CDR3 extends over 13 amino acids. V was cut by 0 bases and J by 7 bases, with 4 bases left in between. Germline CDR1 and CDR2: MGHRA and YSYEKL. CDR3: CASSQDTNSPLHF. For the CDR3, the DNA is TGCGCCAGCAGCCAAGACACAAATTCACCCCTCCACTTT.

V and J are TRBV27 and TRBJ2-2; 7 nucleotides agree with TRBD1. Germline CDR1 is MNHEY and CDR2 is SMNVEV (reference sequence). Losses at the gene ends were 6 bases for V and 2 bases for J; bases not matched to a gene: 9. The CDR3 has 16 amino acids. Written as DNA, the CDR3 is TGTGCCAGCAGACAGGGGACCATCACTAACACCGGGGAGCTGTTTTTT. Amino acids: CASRQGTITNTGELFF.

The chain is built from TRBV10-2 and TRBJ1-1, with D maybe TRBD1 (6 bases). Deletions cut 6 bases from V and 5 bases from J, with 13 bases between. Germline loops: CDR1 WSHSY, CDR2 SAAADI. The CDR3 has 13 amino acids. The CDR3 DNA is TGCGCCAGCAGGGTGGGGGCAGGGACTGAAGCTTTCTTT. Amino acid sequence: CASRVGAGTEAFF.

This clone was counted a single time. The chain carries TRBV29-1 and TRBJ2-1, with 8 bases that match TRBD2. The CDR3 covers 15 residues. Germline-derived CDR1 and CDR2 are SQVTM and ANQGSEA. V gave up 0 bases and J gave up 6 bases; unmatched junction bases: 7. The CDR3 sequence: CSVEDRGGPANEQFF. Written as DNA, the CDR3 is TGCAGCGTTGAAGATCGGGGGGGGCCTGCCAATGAGCAGTTCTTC.

CDR3 loop: CASSSLTSPAETQYF. The CDR3 nucleotides are TGTGCCAGCAGCTCACTGACTAGCCCCGCGGAGACCCAGTACTTC. The rearrangement uses TRBV11-1 and TRBJ2-5; the match to TRBD2 covers 7 bases. The J segment lost 5 bases and the V segment lost 4 bases, leaving 10 bases of the junction unmatched. The CDR3 totals 15 residues. CDR1 and CDR2 from the germline V gene are SGHAT and FQDESV (reference sequence).

The rearrangement joins TRBV2 to TRBJ1-5; no reliable D call. The CDR3 extends over 13 amino acids. Germline V gene sequence: CDR1 SNHLY, CDR2 FYNNEI. Trimming shortened V by 2 bases and J by 5 bases, and 7 bases separated the two germline ends. The chain's CDR3 is CASSEQSDQPQHF. In nucleotides, the CDR3 is TGTGCCAGCAGTGAACAGTCAGATCAGCCCCAGCATTTT.

The chain has TRBV7-9 and TRBJ1-2; a weak D match, TRBD1 (6 bases). In germline, CDR1 is SEHNR, CDR2 FQNEAQ (reference sequence). The germline V and J ends were trimmed by 4 bases and 6 bases, with 21 bases remaining between them. The CDR3 extends over 16 amino acids. CDR3 nucleotides: TGTGCCAGCAGCTCCAGGGGAGTGCCGGGAGGGGATGGCTACACCTTC. Protein sequence: CASSSRGVPGGDGYTF.

The J gene is TRBJ1-2, the V gene TRBV2; D possibly corresponds to TRBD1 (6 bases). Germline CDR1 SNHLY, CDR2 FYNNEI. This CDR3 is built from 15 residues. The ends were cut back, 7 bases at V and 4 bases at J, with 19 bases in the middle. In DNA form, the CDR3 reads TGTGCCAGCATTCAGACTATCAGGGGATTCTATGGCTACACCTTC. Translating gives CASIQTIRGFYGYTF. The variable domain in full, completed from reference TRBV2 and TRBJ1-2, reads EPEVTQTPSHQVTQMGQEVILRCVPISNHLYFYWYRQILGQKVEFLVSFYNNEISEKSEIFDDQFSVERPDGSNFTLKIRSTKLEDSAMYFCASIQTIRGFYGYTFGSGTRLTVV.

The V call is TRBV5-4, the J call TRBJ2-3; TRBD1 aligns across 8 bases. The CDR3 runs to 15 residues. Germline assignment: CDR1 SGHNT and CDR2 YYREEE (reference sequence). J lost 2 bases, V lost 3 bases, and 5 bases had no gene match. Written as DNA, the CDR3 is TGTGCCAGCAGCTCCGCAGGGGGCCCCACAGATACGCAGTATTTT. Amino acid sequence: CASSSAGGPTDTQYF.

The chain combines TRBV10-2 with TRBJ2-2; 7 bases fit TRBD1. V lost 8 bases to trimming and J lost 0 bases; unmatched junction nucleotides: 3. CDR1 and CDR2 (germline): WSHSY, SAAADI. The CDR3 contains 14 residues. CDR3 DNA sequence: TGCGCCAGCCGACAGGGCACGAACACCGGGGAGCTGTTTTTT. Protein product: CASRQGTNTGELFF.

The chain is built from TRBV5-5 and TRBJ1-4, with D hard to call. The germline V gene encodes CDR1 SGHKS and CDR2 YYEKEE (reference sequence). Trimming took 0 bases from V and 8 from J, leaving 11 bases between them. The CDR3 is 14 residues long. The DNA of the CDR3 is TGTGCCAGCAGCTTGGCAGGTCTTCGCGAAAAACTGTTTTTT. As protein: CASSLAGLREKLFF.

This clone has more than one count but fewer than ten. J is TRBJ1-4 and V is TRBV11-2; maybe TRBD1 (5 bases). This CDR3 is 15 amino acids long. With 5 bases removed from V and 3 bases from J, the gap between germline ends came to 13 bases. Germline V gene lookup returns CDR1 SGHAT and CDR2 FQNNGV. The CDR3 region has the DNA TGTGCCAGCAGCCCCCCAGGGTGGGCTAATGAAAAACTGTTTTTT. The encoded protein is CASSPPGWANEKLFF.

This chain uses TRBV15 with TRBJ1-5; 8 positions match TRBD1. The V gene end was trimmed by 0 bases and the J gene end by 4 bases; junction bases not matched to a gene: 8. Germline CDR1 is LNHNV and CDR2 is YYDKDF (reference sequence). The CDR3 runs to 17 residues. The CDR3 spells CATSRDSGQAWNQPQHF. CDR3 coding DNA: TGTGCCACCAGCAGAGATTCGGGACAGGCATGGAATCAGCCCCAGCATTTT.

CDR3 loop: CASGTTGDTQYF. In DNA, the CDR3 is TGTGCCAGCGGTACTACAGGGGATACGCAGTATTTT. This rearrangement joins TRBV2 to TRBJ2-3, with D possibly TRBD1 on 6 matching bases. CDR3 length: 12 residues. V was cut by 8 bases and J by 6 bases, with 12 bases left in between. Per germline, CDR1 SNHLY and CDR2 FYNNEI.

The J gene is TRBJ1-3, the V gene TRBV9, with a possible D match to TRBD1 (5 bases). This CDR3 spans 14 amino acids. Trimming pared 6 bases from V and 1 base from J, leaving 11 bases between. CDR1 and CDR2 (germline): SGDLS, YYNGEE. The CDR3 nucleotides read TGTGCCAGCACCGCGCGGGGGTCTGGAAACACCATATATTTT. This translates into CASTARGSGNTIYF.

This rearrangement joins TRBV18 to TRBJ1-1, with D unresolved. The ends were cut back, 1 base at V and 1 base at J, with 7 bases in the middle. Germline CDR1 and CDR2: KGHSH and LQKENI. This CDR3 comprises 14 residues. CDR3 bases: TGTGCCAGCTCACCACTGAGCGAGAACACTGAAGCTTTCTTT. It translates to CASSPLSENTEAFF.

The rearrangement uses TRBV7-8 and TRBJ2-5; D perhaps matches TRBD2 (6 bases). The CDR3 has 14 amino acids. V lost 5 bases to trimming and J lost 2 bases, with 12 bases between them. The germline V gene has CDR1 SGHVS and CDR2 FQNEAQ. The CDR3 loop is CASSPRGAQETQYF. The CDR3 DNA reads as TGTGCCAGCAGCCCCCGCGGGGCGCAAGAGACCCAGTACTTC.

The chain is built from TRBV10-3 and TRBJ2-1, with D unclear. Deletions cut 7 bases from V and 4 bases from J, with 8 bases between. Germline CDR1 and CDR2: ENHRY and SYGVKD. This CDR3 region has 12 residues. The DNA of the CDR3 is TGTGCCATCAAGGCTAGTTACAATGAGCAGTTCTTC. Encoded protein: CAIKASYNEQFF.

The rearrangement links TRBV6-1 to TRBJ2-7; tentatively, D is TRBD2 (5 bases). The V gene's germline CDR1 is MNHNS and CDR2 SASEGT. Deletions cut 6 bases from V and 2 bases from J, with 14 bases between. The CDR3 runs to 14 residues. The CDR3 sequence is CASRGLSKAYEQYF. Here the CDR3 DNA reads TGTGCCAGCAGAGGACTTTCCAAGGCCTACGAGCAGTACTTC.

This clone turned up a few times. The J gene is TRBJ1-6, the V gene TRBV7-8; D ambiguous. CDR3 length: 12 amino acids. Trimming stripped 1 base from V and 9 bases from J, with 4 bases between. CDR1 and CDR2 from the germline V gene are SGHVS and FQNEAQ. This CDR3 reads CASSLGGSPLHF. DNA for the CDR3: TGTGCCAGCAGCTTAGGAGGTTCACCCCTCCACTTT.

The CDR3 nucleotides read TGTGCCAGCTCACCAAGTGCAGGGTATGGCTACACCTTC. Its protein product is CASSPSAGYGYTF. This rearrangement joins TRBV18 to TRBJ1-2; possibly TRBD1 for D (5 bases). Germline CDR1 reads KGHSH; CDR2 reads LQKENI. The CDR3 sequence is 13 residues long. The V end lost 2 bases, the J end lost 5 bases, and 9 bases lay between the germline ends.

V gene TRBV5-1 combines with J gene TRBJ2-3; perhaps TRBD2 as D (6 bases). The CDR3 spans 15 residues. Germline V CDR1 and CDR2: SGHRS, YFSETQ. Trimming removed 5 bases from V and 3 bases from J, with 16 bases in between. The CDR3 loop is CASSRGGRGTDTQYF. CDR3 DNA: TGCGCCAGCAGTCGGGGCGGCCGGGGGACAGATACGCAGTATTTT.

The chain uses TRBV11-3 and TRBJ1-3, with a weak D call TRBD1 (5 bases). CDR1 is SGHNT and CDR2 is YENEEA in the germline V gene. The CDR3 totals 16 residues. Trimming shortened V by 0 bases and J by 4 bases, and 13 bases separated the two germline ends. The CDR3 here is CASSLDVGGTGNTIYF. CDR3 nucleotide sequence: TGTGCCAGCAGCTTAGATGTCGGGGGAACGGGAAACACCATATATTTT.